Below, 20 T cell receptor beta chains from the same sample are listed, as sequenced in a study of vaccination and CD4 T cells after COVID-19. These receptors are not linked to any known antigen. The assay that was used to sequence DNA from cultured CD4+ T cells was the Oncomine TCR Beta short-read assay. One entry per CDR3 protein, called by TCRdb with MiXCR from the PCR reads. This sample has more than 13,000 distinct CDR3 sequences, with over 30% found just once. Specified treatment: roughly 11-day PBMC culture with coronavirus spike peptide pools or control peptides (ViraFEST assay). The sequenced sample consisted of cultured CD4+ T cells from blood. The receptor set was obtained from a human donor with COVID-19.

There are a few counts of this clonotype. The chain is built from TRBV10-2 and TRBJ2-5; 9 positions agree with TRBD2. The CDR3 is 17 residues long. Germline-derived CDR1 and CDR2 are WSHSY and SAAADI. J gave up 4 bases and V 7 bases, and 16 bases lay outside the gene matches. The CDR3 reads CASTRGGAGGPLETQYF. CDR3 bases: TGCGCCAGCACCCGAGGGGGTGCGGGGGGGCCGCTAGAGACCCAGTACTTC.

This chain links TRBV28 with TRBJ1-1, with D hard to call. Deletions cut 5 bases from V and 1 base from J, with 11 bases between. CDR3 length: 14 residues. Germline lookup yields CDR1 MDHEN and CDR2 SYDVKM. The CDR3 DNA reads TGTGCCAGCAGTGTGACACGGACGAACACTGAAGCTTTCTTT. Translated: CASSVTRTNTEAFF.

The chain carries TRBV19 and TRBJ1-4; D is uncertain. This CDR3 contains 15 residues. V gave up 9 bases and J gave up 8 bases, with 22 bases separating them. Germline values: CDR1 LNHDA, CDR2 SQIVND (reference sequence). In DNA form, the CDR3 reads TGTGCCAGCCACCCCGGTCGGATGGGGAGGGAAAAACTGTTTTTT. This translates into CASHPGRMGREKLFF.

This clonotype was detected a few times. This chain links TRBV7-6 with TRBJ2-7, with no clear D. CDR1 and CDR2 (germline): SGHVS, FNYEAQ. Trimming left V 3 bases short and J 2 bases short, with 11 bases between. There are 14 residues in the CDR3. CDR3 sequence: CASSLVGETYEQYF. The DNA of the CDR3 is TGTGCCAGCAGCTTGGTTGGTGAGACCTACGAGCAGTACTTC. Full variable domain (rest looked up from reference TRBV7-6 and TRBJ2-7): GAGVSQSPRYKVTKRGQDVALRCDPISGHVSLYWYRQALGQGPEFLTYFNYEAQQDKSGLPNDRFSAERPEGSISTLTIQRTEQRDSAMYRCASSLVGETYEQYFGPGTRLTVT.

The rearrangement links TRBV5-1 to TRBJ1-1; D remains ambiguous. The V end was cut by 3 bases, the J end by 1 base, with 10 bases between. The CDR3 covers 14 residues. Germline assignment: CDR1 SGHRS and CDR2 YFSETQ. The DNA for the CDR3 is TGCGCCAGCAGCTGGCGAACAAAGAACACTGAAGCTTTCTTT. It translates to CASSWRTKNTEAFF.

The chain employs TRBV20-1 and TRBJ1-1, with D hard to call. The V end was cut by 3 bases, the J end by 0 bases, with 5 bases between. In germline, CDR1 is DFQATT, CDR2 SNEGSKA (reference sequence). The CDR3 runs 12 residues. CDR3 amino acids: CSASSLNTEAFF. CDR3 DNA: TGCAGTGCTAGTAGCCTGAACACTGAAGCTTTCTTT.

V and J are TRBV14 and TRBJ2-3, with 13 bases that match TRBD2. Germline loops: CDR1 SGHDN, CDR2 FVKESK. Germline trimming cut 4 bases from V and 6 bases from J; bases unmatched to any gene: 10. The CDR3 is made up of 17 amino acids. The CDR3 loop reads CASSPRRLAGGADTQYF. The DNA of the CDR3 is TGTGCCAGCAGCCCGCGACGACTAGCGGGGGGTGCGGATACGCAGTATTTT.

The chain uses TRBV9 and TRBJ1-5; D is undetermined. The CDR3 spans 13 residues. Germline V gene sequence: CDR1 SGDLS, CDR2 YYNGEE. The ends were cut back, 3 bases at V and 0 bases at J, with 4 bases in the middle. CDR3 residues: CASSGYSNQPQHF. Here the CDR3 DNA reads TGTGCCAGCAGCGGATATAGCAATCAGCCCCAGCATTTT.

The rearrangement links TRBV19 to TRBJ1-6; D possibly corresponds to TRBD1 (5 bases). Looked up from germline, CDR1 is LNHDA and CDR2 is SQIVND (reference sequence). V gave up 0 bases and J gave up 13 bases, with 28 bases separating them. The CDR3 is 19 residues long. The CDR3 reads CASSIDRRQHVRGPVPLHF. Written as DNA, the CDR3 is TGTGCCAGTAGTATAGATCGCCGGCAACACGTGAGGGGTCCGGTCCCCCTCCACTTT.

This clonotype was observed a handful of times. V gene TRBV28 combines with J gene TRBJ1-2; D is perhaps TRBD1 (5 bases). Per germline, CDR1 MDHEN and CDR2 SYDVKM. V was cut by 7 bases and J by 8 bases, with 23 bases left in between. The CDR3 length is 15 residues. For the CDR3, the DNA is TGTGCCAGCACCTCGGACAAACTGCCAAACCGCGGCTACACCTTC. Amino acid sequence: CASTSDKLPNRGYTF.

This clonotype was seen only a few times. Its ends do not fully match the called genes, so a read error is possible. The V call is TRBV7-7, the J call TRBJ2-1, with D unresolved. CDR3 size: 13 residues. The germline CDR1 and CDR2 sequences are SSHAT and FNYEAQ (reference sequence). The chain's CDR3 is CASSAGEYNEQFF. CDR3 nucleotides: TGTGCTAGCAGCGCCGGCGAGTACAATGAGCAGTTCTTC.

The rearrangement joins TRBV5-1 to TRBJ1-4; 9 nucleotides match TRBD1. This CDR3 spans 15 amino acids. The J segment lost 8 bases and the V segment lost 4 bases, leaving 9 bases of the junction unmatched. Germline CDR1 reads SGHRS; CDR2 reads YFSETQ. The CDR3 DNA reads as TGCGCCAGCAGCATAGGGACAGGGTCTCGGGAAAAACTGTTTTTT. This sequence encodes CASSIGTGSREKLFF.

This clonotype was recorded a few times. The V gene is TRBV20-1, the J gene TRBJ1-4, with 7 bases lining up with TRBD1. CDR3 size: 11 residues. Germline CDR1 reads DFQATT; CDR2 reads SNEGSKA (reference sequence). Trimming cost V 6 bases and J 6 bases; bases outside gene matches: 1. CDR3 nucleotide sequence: TGCAGTGCCACAGGGGATGAAAAACTGTTTTTT. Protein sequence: CSATGDEKLFF.

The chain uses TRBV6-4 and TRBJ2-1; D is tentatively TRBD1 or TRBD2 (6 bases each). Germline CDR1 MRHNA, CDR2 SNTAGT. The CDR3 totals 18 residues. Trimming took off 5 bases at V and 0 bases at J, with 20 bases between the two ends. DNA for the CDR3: TGTGCCAGCAGTCGGACGGGAATAGGGGGGAGCTCCTACAATGAGCAGTTCTTC. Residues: CASSRTGIGGSSYNEQFF.

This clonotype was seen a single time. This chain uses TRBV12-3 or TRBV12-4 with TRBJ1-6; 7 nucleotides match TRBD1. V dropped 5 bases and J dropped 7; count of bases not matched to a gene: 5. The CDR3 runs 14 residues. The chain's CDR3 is CASSIGTENSPLHF. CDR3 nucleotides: TGTGCCAGCAGTATCGGGACAGAAAATTCACCCCTCCACTTT.

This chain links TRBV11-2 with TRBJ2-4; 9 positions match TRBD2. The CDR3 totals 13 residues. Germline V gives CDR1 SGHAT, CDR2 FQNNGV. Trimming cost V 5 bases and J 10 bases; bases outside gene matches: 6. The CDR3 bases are TGTGCCAGCAGCCCTAGCGGGGCTGTTATTCAGTACTTC. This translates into CASSPSGAVIQYF.

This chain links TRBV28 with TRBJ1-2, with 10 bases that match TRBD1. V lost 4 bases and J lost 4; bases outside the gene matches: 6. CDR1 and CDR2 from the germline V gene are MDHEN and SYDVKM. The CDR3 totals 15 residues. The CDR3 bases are TGTGCCAGCAGTTGGGGACAGGGGCGAGGCTATGGCTACACCTTC. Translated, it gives CASSWGQGRGYGYTF.

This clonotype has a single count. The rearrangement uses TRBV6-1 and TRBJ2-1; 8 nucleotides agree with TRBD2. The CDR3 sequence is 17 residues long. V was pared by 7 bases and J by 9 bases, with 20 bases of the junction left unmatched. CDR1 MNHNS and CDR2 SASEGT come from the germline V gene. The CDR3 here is CASTPAGGGYPRGEQFF. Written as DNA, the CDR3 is TGTGCCAGCACCCCGGCGGGCGGGGGGTACCCTCGGGGTGAGCAGTTCTTC.

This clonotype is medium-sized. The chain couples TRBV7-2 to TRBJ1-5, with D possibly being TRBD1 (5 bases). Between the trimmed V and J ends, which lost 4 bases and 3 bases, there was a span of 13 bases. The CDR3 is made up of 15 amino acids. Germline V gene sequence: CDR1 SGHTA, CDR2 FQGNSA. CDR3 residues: CASSSSGRPNQPQHF. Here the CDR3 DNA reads TGTGCCAGCAGCTCCTCGGGACGCCCCAATCAGCCCCAGCATTTT.

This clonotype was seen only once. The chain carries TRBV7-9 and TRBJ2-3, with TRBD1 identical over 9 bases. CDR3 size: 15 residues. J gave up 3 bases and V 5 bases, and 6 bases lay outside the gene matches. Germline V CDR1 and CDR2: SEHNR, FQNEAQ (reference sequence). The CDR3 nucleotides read TGTGCCAGCAGCCAGACAGGGGGAGGTACAGATACGCAGTATTTT. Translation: CASSQTGGGTDTQYF.